The 32 T cell receptor beta chains below all came from one sample that was sequenced in a study of Ad26.COV2.S vaccination and SARS-CoV-2 variants. The treatment denotes: 15 to 20 received Ad26.COV2.S at low or high dose, single or two shots; about 5 received placebo; per-sample allocation not given. Repertoires come from day 63 after the first vaccine or placebo injection. Profiling relied on immunoSEQ multiplex PCR, and the TCRdb table lists in-frame clones only, not all of them. The sample has hundreds of thousands of clones; 87% are singletons. Sample: peripheral blood, taken in a trial of Ad26.COV2.S vaccine versus placebo. Source of these receptors: a person between 18 and 65 years old who received the Ad26.COV2.S COVID-19 vaccine or a placebo.

The chain employs TRBV7-9 and TRBJ2-1; D remains ambiguous. Between the trimmed V and J ends, which lost 3 bases and 0 bases, there was a span of 6 bases. The CDR3 totals 14 residues. The germline CDR1 and CDR2 sequences are SEHNR and FQNEAQ (reference sequence). CDR3: CASSFVLSYNEQFF. In nucleotides, the CDR3 is TGTGCCAGCAGCTTTGTCCTCTCCTACAATGAGCAGTTCTTC.

This chain joins TRBV24-1 and TRBJ1-2; tentative D call: TRBD1 (6 bases). CDR1 KGHDR and CDR2 SFDVKD come from the germline V gene. The V and J ends lost 4 bases and 5 bases respectively, with 31 bases between them. The length of the CDR3 is 20 residues. The CDR3 sequence is CATSESATPFQTGQIYGYTF. In DNA form, the CDR3 reads TGTGCCACCAGTGAGTCCGCAACCCCCTTCCAGACCGGACAGATATATGGCTACACCTTC.

V and J are TRBV24-1 and TRBJ2-7, with no clear D. The V gene lost 0 bases and the J gene lost 4 bases, with 6 bases spanning the gap. There are 13 residues in the CDR3. Germline loops: CDR1 KGHDR, CDR2 SFDVKD. The CDR3 DNA follows: TGTGCCACCAGTGATTTGGAACGGTACGAGCAGTACTTC. Its translation is CATSDLERYEQYF.

V usage is TRBV7-8 and J usage is TRBJ1-1; TRBD1 is a possible D gene (5 bases). V was pared by 2 bases and J by 2 bases, with 12 bases between. This CDR3 is built from 15 residues. Germline V gives CDR1 SGHVS, CDR2 FQNEAQ. In DNA form, the CDR3 reads TGTGCCAGCAGCTTAAGTGGAGGGACCAACACTGAAGCTTTCTTT. Translating it yields CASSLSGGTNTEAFF.

The V gene is TRBV9, the J gene TRBJ2-3, with a weak D call TRBD2 (5 bases). V shed 0 bases and J shed 1 base, with 15 bases lying between them. This CDR3 comprises 17 residues. Germline V CDR1 and CDR2: SGDLS, YYNGEE. In nucleotides, the CDR3 is TGTGCCAGCAGCGTAGGGGGAGCGGATGCTCGCACAGATACGCAGTATTTT. Its translation is CASSVGGADARTDTQYF.

The V and J genes are TRBV12-3 or TRBV12-4 and TRBJ1-3; no firm D call. This CDR3 is 12 amino acids long. V dropped 10 bases and J dropped 0 bases, with 7 bases sitting between them. The CDR3 bases are TGTGCCATCACGAGCTCTGGAAACACCATATATTTT. Protein product: CAITSSGNTIYF.

DNA of the CDR3: TGTGCCAGTAGGGTCGGTGCAGGAAACAATCAGCCCCAGCATTTT. Its protein is CASRVGAGNNQPQHF. The J gene is TRBJ1-5, the V gene TRBV19; D uncertain. Trimming cost V 6 bases and J 3 bases, with 15 bases left between them. CDR1 and CDR2 from the germline V gene are LNHDA and SQIVND (reference sequence). The CDR3 is 15 amino acids.

The V call is TRBV27, the J call TRBJ1-5; the D gene is possibly TRBD1 (6 bases). The ends were cut back, 2 bases at V and 4 bases at J, with 12 bases in the middle. CDR1 is MNHEY and CDR2 is SMNVEV in the germline V gene (reference sequence). This CDR3 spans 15 amino acids. The CDR3 DNA reads TGTGCCAGCAGTTTAGACAGGACACTTAATCAGCCCCAGCATTTT. As protein: CASSLDRTLNQPQHF.

The rearrangement joins TRBV3-1 (or the pseudogene TRBV3-2) to TRBJ2-7, with TRBD2 identical over 9 bases. This CDR3 spans 17 amino acids. The V and J ends lost 4 bases and 2 bases, in that order; junction bases with no gene match: 12. Germline CDR1 is LGHDT and CDR2 is YNNKEL (reference sequence). The CDR3 DNA reads as TGTGCCAGCAGCCCCTCCTACGTGGTAGCGGGGGCCTACGAGCAGTACTTC. Protein: CASSPSYVVAGAYEQYF.

Of note for this clone: Different DNA sequences within this sample yield the same CDR3. The V gene is TRBV5-4, the J gene TRBJ2-7; 12 bases line up with TRBD1. J lost 2 bases, V lost 5 bases, and 2 bases had no gene match. CDR1 is SGHNT and CDR2 is YYREEE in the germline V gene (reference sequence). This CDR3 region has 14 residues. CDR3 sequence: CASSRDRGPYEQYF. Written as DNA, the CDR3 is TGTGCCAGCAGTCGGGACAGGGGGCCCTACGAGCAGTACTTC.

The CDR3 DNA is TGCAGTGCTAGTATCGGACACCCTAACACTGAAGCTTTCTTT. It is translated as CSASIGHPNTEAFF. The chain recombines TRBV20-1 with TRBJ1-1; tentative D call: TRBD1 (5 bases). This CDR3 contains 14 residues. V lost 3 bases and J 2 bases, leaving 13 bases between the germline ends. Germline V gene data show CDR1 as DFQATT and CDR2 as SNEGSKA (reference sequence).

The chain employs TRBV11-2 and TRBJ1-1, with D possibly matching TRBD1 (5 bases). This CDR3 comprises 16 residues. Germline V gene data show CDR1 as SGHAT and CDR2 as FQNNGV. The ends were cut back, 0 bases at V and 1 base at J, with 12 bases in the middle. The CDR3 is CASSLEAGHRNTEAFF. The CDR3 DNA follows: TGTGCCAGCAGCTTAGAGGCCGGACATAGGAACACTGAAGCTTTCTTT.

V and J are TRBV29-1 and TRBJ2-5, with TRBD1 matching 8 bases. The V gene's germline CDR1 is SQVTM and CDR2 ANQGSEA. Trimming cost V 5 bases and J 4 bases; bases outside gene matches: 9. CDR3 length: 14 residues. The CDR3 loop reads CSVTDRVIGETQYF. The DNA of the CDR3 is TGCAGCGTTACGGACAGGGTTATAGGAGAGACCCAGTACTTC.

The chain couples TRBV10-3 to TRBJ2-7; 7 bases map to TRBD2. V was clipped by 4 bases and J by 1 base; unmatched bases: 7. Germline CDR1 is ENHRY and CDR2 is SYGVKD. This CDR3 comprises 15 residues. The CDR3 is CAISVRGDPSYEQYF. The CDR3 DNA reads as TGTGCCATCAGTGTACGGGGGGACCCTTCCTACGAGCAGTACTTC.

The chain is built from TRBV3-1 (or the pseudogene TRBV3-2) and TRBJ2-7; D uncertain. This CDR3 contains 15 residues. Trimming cost V 6 bases and J 0 bases, with 15 bases left between them. The germline gives CDR1 LGHDT, CDR2 YNNKEL (reference sequence). In nucleotides, the CDR3 is TGTGCCAGCAGTCCAGGATTCGTCAGCTCCTACGAGCAGTACTTC. This gives the protein CASSPGFVSSYEQYF.

The genes are TRBV6-5 and TRBJ2-6, with D perhaps matching TRBD2 (5 bases). The CDR3 sequence is 16 residues long. Trimming shortened V by 2 bases and J by 0 bases, and 8 bases separated the two germline ends. Germline CDR1 MNHEY, CDR2 SVGAGI. The CDR3 sequence: CASSYPGISGANVLTF. CDR3 DNA sequence: TGTGCCAGCAGTTACCCGGGGATCTCTGGGGCCAACGTCCTGACTTTC.

V is TRBV12-5 and J is TRBJ1-5; perhaps TRBD1 as D (6 bases). Trimming removed 1 base at V and 0 bases at J, with 16 bases between. CDR1 is LGHNT, CDR2 FRNRAP, per germline. This CDR3 has 18 amino acids. The CDR3 DNA is TGTGCTAGTGGTTTGGCCACTCAGGGGATCGATAGCAATCAGCCCCAGCATTTT. Translation: CASGLATQGIDSNQPQHF.

The chain couples TRBV10-1 to TRBJ2-7, with TRBD1 as a possible D gene (5 bases). Trimming stripped 8 bases from V and 0 bases from J, with 14 bases between. Germline V lookup: CDR1 WNHNN, CDR2 SYGVQD (reference sequence). The CDR3 has 14 amino acids. CDR3 bases: TGCGCCAGCCCCACAGGCCCGGGCTCCTACGAGCAGTACTTC. The encoded protein is CASPTGPGSYEQYF.

CDR3 residues: CASRQQGTLSGNTIYF. The CDR3 bases are TGTGCCAGTAGACAACAGGGGACCCTCTCTGGAAACACCATATATTTT. V usage is TRBV19 and J usage is TRBJ1-3, with 7 bases matching TRBD1. The CDR3 length is 16 residues. Per germline, CDR1 LNHDA and CDR2 SQIVND (reference sequence). V lost 6 bases, J lost 0 bases, and 8 bases stayed unmatched.

The chain employs TRBV2 and TRBJ2-1; 8 nucleotides match TRBD2. V gave up 6 bases and J gave up 4 bases; unmatched junction bases: 11. CDR1 is SNHLY, CDR2 FYNNEI, per germline. The CDR3 consists of 16 residues. The CDR3 is CASRDTSGGDYNEQFF. In DNA form, the CDR3 reads TGTGCCAGCAGGGACACCAGCGGGGGAGATTACAATGAGCAGTTCTTC.

This rearrangement joins TRBV6-2 or TRBV6-3 to TRBJ1-5; D gene unclear. The CDR3 runs 15 residues. Germline V gene lookup returns CDR1 MNHEY and CDR2 SVGEGT. Trimming left V 2 bases short and J 1 base short, with 9 bases between. The CDR3 sequence is CASSYAQASNQPQHF. CDR3 DNA: TGTGCCAGCAGTTACGCCCAGGCAAGCAATCAGCCCCAGCATTTT.

This chain connects TRBV14 to TRBJ2-3; TRBD2 agrees at 8 bases. Germline V lookup: CDR1 SGHDN, CDR2 FVKESK. The CDR3 runs 15 residues. Losses at the gene ends were 3 bases for V and 5 bases for J; bases not matched to a gene: 7. CDR3 sequence (DNA): TGTGCCAGCAGCCAGGTCTACGGGGGGGGAGATACGCAGTATTTT. Protein: CASSQVYGGGDTQYF.

The chain links TRBV4-2 to TRBJ2-3; D perhaps matches TRBD1 (5 bases). The ends were cut back, 0 bases at V and 3 bases at J, with 10 bases in the middle. From germline, CDR1 is LGHNA and CDR2 YNFKEQ. The CDR3 runs 15 residues. The CDR3 loop is CASSQDWRTTDTQYF. DNA of the CDR3: TGTGCCAGCAGCCAAGATTGGCGGACAACAGATACGCAGTATTTT.

J is TRBJ1-4 and V is TRBV7-2, with D maybe TRBD1 (5 bases). There are 14 residues in the CDR3. Germline V gene sequence: CDR1 SGHTA, CDR2 FQGNSA. Trimming stripped 5 bases from V and 5 bases from J, with 12 bases between. This CDR3 reads CASSLGLTNEKLFF. CDR3 coding DNA: TGTGCCAGCAGCCTGGGACTAACGAATGAAAAACTGTTTTTT.

The chain uses TRBV6-2 or TRBV6-3 and TRBJ1-2, with a weak D call TRBD1 (6 bases). The CDR3 runs 15 residues. Trimming stripped 2 bases from V and 6 bases from J, with 16 bases between. Germline-derived CDR1 and CDR2 are MNHEY and SVGEGT. The CDR3 sequence: CASSYLWRTADGYTF. In DNA form, the CDR3 reads TGTGCCAGCAGTTACCTCTGGCGGACAGCGGATGGCTACACCTTC.

The chain links TRBV18 to TRBJ2-7; weak D call: TRBD2 (7 bases). The V end was cut by 3 bases, the J end by 3 bases, with 12 bases between. Per germline, CDR1 KGHSH and CDR2 LQKENI. The CDR3 covers 14 residues. The CDR3 region is CASSPLGGLYEQYF. The DNA of the CDR3 is TGTGCCAGCTCACCTTTGGGGGGGCTCTACGAGCAGTACTTC.

The chain uses TRBV29-1 and TRBJ2-3; tentatively, D is TRBD1 (5 bases). Germline CDR1 is SQVTM and CDR2 is ANQGSEA. This CDR3 contains 13 residues. V was trimmed by 4 bases and J by 3 bases, leaving 11 bases between them. In DNA, the CDR3 is TGCAGCGTTGTGGACATAATTACAGATACGCAGTATTTT. This gives the protein CSVVDIITDTQYF.

This chain joins TRBV4-3 and TRBJ2-3, with D maybe TRBD2 (7 bases). Trimming took 0 bases from V and 1 from J, leaving 8 bases between them. The V gene's germline CDR1 is LGHNA and CDR2 YSLEER. The CDR3 extends over 15 amino acids. The CDR3, as DNA: TGCGCCAGCAGCCAAGAAGGGGGGGGCACAGATACGCAGTATTTT. Its translation: CASSQEGGGTDTQYF.

This chain links TRBV4-3 with TRBJ1-1, with D perhaps matching TRBD1 (5 bases). V lost 1 base and J 4 bases, leaving 16 bases between the germline ends. This CDR3 has 16 amino acids. CDR1 LGHNA and CDR2 YSLEER come from the germline V gene. The CDR3 bases are TGCGCCAGCAGCCAAGGGTCAAACAGGATAAGCACTGAAGCTTTCTTT. It translates to CASSQGSNRISTEAFF.

The chain employs TRBV30 and TRBJ1-3; no clear D gene. CDR1 is GTSNPN and CDR2 is SVGIG in the germline V gene (reference sequence). V lost 0 bases and J 3 bases, leaving 3 bases between the germline ends. The CDR3 has 12 residues. The CDR3 DNA sequence: TGTGCCTGGAGTGTACGTGGAAACACCATATATTTT. Translating it yields CAWSVRGNTIYF.

The chain has TRBV6-6 and TRBJ2-1; 8 bases agree with TRBD1. J gave up 7 bases and V 2 bases, and 4 bases lay outside the gene matches. Germline assignment: CDR1 MNHNY and CDR2 SVGAGI (reference sequence). The CDR3 has 14 residues. The CDR3 sequence: CASSYPRGQNEQFF. The CDR3 bases are TGTGCCAGCAGTTACCCCAGGGGGCAGAATGAGCAGTTCTTC.

J is TRBJ1-1 and V is TRBV5-1, with TRBD1 matching 8 bases. CDR1 and CDR2 from the germline V gene are SGHRS and YFSETQ. V was pared by 3 bases and J by 7 bases, with 2 bases of the junction left unmatched. The CDR3 length is 12 residues. CDR3 in DNA: TGCGCCAGCAGCTGGACAGGGAATGAAGCTTTCTTT. Translating it yields CASSWTGNEAFF.